One sample yielded the 18 T cell receptor beta chains listed below, sequenced in a study of blood T cell repertoires in COVID-19. Generated by immunoSEQ multiplex PCR, the TCRdb table keeps only in-frame clones and is missing some. This sample has 65,000 to 85,000 clones, with 90% found just once. The sequencing input was peripheral blood. Receptor source: a human donor in a cohort sampled during active COVID-19.

This clone was observed a handful of times. The genes are TRBV4-2 and TRBJ2-7; 13 nucleotides align to TRBD2. The CDR3 is made up of 16 amino acids. The junction had 10 bases not matched to a gene; V was cut back by 4 bases and J by 7 bases. Germline CDR1 LGHNA, CDR2 YNFKEQ. CDR3 in DNA: TGTGCCAGCAGCCCAACGCGACTAGCGGGGGGCGGAGAGCAGTACTTC. Its translation: CASSPTRLAGGGEQYF.

The J gene is TRBJ2-7, the V gene TRBV5-5; 13 nucleotides match TRBD2. The CDR3 has 19 residues. Unmatched junction bases numbered 14, after V lost 2 bases and J lost 3 bases. Germline V gives CDR1 SGHKS, CDR2 YYEKEE (reference sequence). The CDR3 nucleotides read TGTGCCAGCAGCTTTACCCAAGACACTAGCGGGGGGGCCAACTACGAGCAGTACTTC. It specifies CASSFTQDTSGGANYEQYF.

The chain couples TRBV7-9 to TRBJ1-1; no reliable D call. V lost 5 bases, J lost 8 bases, and 15 bases lay in between. From germline, CDR1 is SEHNR and CDR2 FQNEAQ (reference sequence). The CDR3 covers 13 residues. As DNA, the CDR3 is TGTGCCAGCAGCCGAACAGACGACCGCGAAGCTTTCTTT. It yields the protein CASSRTDDREAFF.

The rearrangement joins TRBV7-2 to TRBJ2-3, with D tentatively TRBD2 (6 bases). The CDR3 spans 15 residues. V lost 3 bases and J 0 bases, leaving 10 bases between the germline ends. The germline gives CDR1 SGHTA, CDR2 FQGNSA. The CDR3 bases are TGTGCCAGCAGCTTTACCAGCGGGAGCACAGATACGCAGTATTTT. Translation: CASSFTSGSTDTQYF. The complete variable domain, with remaining parts taken from reference TRBV7-2 and TRBJ2-3, reads GAGVSQSPSNKVTEKGKDVELRCDPISGHTALYWYRQSLGQGLEFLIYFQGNSAPDKSGLPSDRFSAERTGGSVSTLTIQRTQQEDSAVYLCASSFTSGSTDTQYFGPGTRLTVL.

This rearrangement joins TRBV2 to TRBJ1-3, with a weak D call TRBD1 (5 bases). This CDR3 spans 14 amino acids. CDR1 is SNHLY and CDR2 is FYNNEI in the germline V gene. Trimming took off 5 bases at V and 0 bases at J, with 8 bases between the two ends. The CDR3, as DNA: TGTGCCAGCAGTCGAGACAGCTCTGGAAACACCATATATTTT. It specifies CASSRDSSGNTIYF. Filled out from reference TRBV2 and TRBJ1-3, the complete variable domain reads EPEVTQTPSHQVTQMGQEVILRCVPISNHLYFYWYRQILGQKVEFLVSFYNNEISEKSEIFDDQFSVERPDGSNFTLKIRSTKLEDSAMYFCASSRDSSGNTIYFGEGSWLTVV.

The rearrangement uses TRBV10-3 and TRBJ2-2; possibly TRBD1 for D (7 bases). The CDR3 spans 14 residues. Between the trimmed V and J ends, which lost 3 bases and 6 bases, there was a span of 11 bases. The germline gives CDR1 ENHRY, CDR2 SYGVKD. The CDR3 loop is CAISEGGGAGELFF. CDR3 coding DNA: TGTGCCATCAGTGAAGGAGGGGGCGCCGGGGAGCTGTTTTTT.

The chain employs TRBV6-5 and TRBJ2-3; TRBD1 aligns across 10 bases. V gave up 6 bases and J gave up 0 bases; unmatched junction bases: 3. Germline-derived CDR1 and CDR2 are MNHEY and SVGAGI. The CDR3 contains 15 residues. The CDR3 loop reads CASRPTGGSTDTQYF. The CDR3 nucleotides are TGTGCCAGCAGACCGACAGGGGGCAGCACAGATACGCAGTATTTT.

Here the CDR3 DNA reads TGTGCCAGCAGCGCGCCCGACAGGGGAAACACTGAAGCTTTCTTT. Translated: CASSAPDRGNTEAFF. The chain employs TRBV9 and TRBJ1-1; 8 positions match TRBD1. This CDR3 spans 15 amino acids. The germline V gene has CDR1 SGDLS and CDR2 YYNGEE. J lost 2 bases, V lost 3 bases, and 6 bases had no gene match.

V and J are TRBV9 and TRBJ2-1, with 7 bases fitting TRBD2. The CDR3 has 15 amino acids. Trimming removed 0 bases from V and 12 bases from J; junction bases left unmatched: 12. CDR1 and CDR2 from the germline V gene are SGDLS and YYNGEE. The CDR3 region is CASSVDGGKTRAQFF. For the CDR3, the DNA is TGTGCCAGCAGCGTAGACGGGGGGAAAACAAGGGCGCAGTTCTTC. Full variable domain (outside the CDR3, taken from reference TRBV9 and TRBJ2-1): DSGVTQTPKHLITATGQRVTLRCSPRSGDLSVYWYQQSLDQGLQFLIQYYNGEERAKGNILERFSAQQFPDLHSELNLSSLELGDSALYFCASSVDGGKTRAQFFGPGTRLTVL.

The table lists this clone with a count of one. The gene calls are TRBV2 and TRBJ1-6; TRBD1 matches 8 bases. V dropped 8 bases and J dropped 9; count of bases not matched to a gene: 12. CDR1 is SNHLY and CDR2 is FYNNEI in the germline V gene. The CDR3 extends over 15 amino acids. CDR3 region: CASGPTGVKSSPLHF. The CDR3 DNA reads as TGTGCCAGCGGCCCGACAGGGGTGAAGAGTTCACCCCTCCACTTT. Variable domain in full (rest from reference TRBV2 and TRBJ1-6): EPEVTQTPSHQVTQMGQEVILRCVPISNHLYFYWYRQILGQKVEFLVSFYNNEISEKSEIFDDQFSVERPDGSNFTLKIRSTKLEDSAMYFCASGPTGVKSSPLHFGNGTRLTVT.

The genes are TRBV20-1 and TRBJ1-1; no firm D call. Germline V gene sequence: CDR1 DFQATT, CDR2 SNEGSKA (reference sequence). V was shortened by 3 bases and J by 1 base, with 12 bases between the two germline ends. The CDR3 is made up of 14 amino acids. The CDR3 spells CSASYQAGNTEAFF. The CDR3 coding sequence is TGCAGTGCTAGTTACCAGGCGGGGAACACTGAAGCTTTCTTT.

The J gene is TRBJ2-7, the V gene TRBV6-5; 7 bases are a match to TRBD2. The germline gives CDR1 MNHEY, CDR2 SVGAGI. V shed 7 bases, J shed 3 bases, and the junction held 12 bases outside the gene matches. CDR3 length: 15 residues. The CDR3: CASNDGGAGNYEQYF. In DNA form, the CDR3 reads TGTGCCAGCAACGACGGGGGAGCGGGAAACTACGAGCAGTACTTC.

The rearrangement uses TRBV6-2 or TRBV6-3 and TRBJ2-1; 9 bases line up with TRBD2. The junction had 9 bases not matched to a gene; V was cut back by 0 bases and J by 9 bases. The CDR3 has 16 amino acids. Germline V lookup: CDR1 MNHEY, CDR2 SVGEGT. CDR3 DNA: TGTGCCAGCAGTTACTCGCGGGATAGCGGGGGAGGTGAGCAGTTCTTC. This encodes CASSYSRDSGGGEQFF.

The chain carries TRBV13 and TRBJ2-5; 7 nucleotides line up with TRBD2. The CDR3 is 14 residues long. Per germline, CDR1 PRHDT and CDR2 FYEKMQ (reference sequence). The junction had 2 bases not matched to a gene; V was cut back by 3 bases and J by 1 base. CDR3 protein: CASSFGTTQETQYF. The CDR3 bases are TGTGCCAGCAGCTTTGGGACTACCCAAGAGACCCAGTACTTC.

This chain links TRBV5-5 with TRBJ2-7; D is possibly TRBD2 (5 bases). The V gene's germline CDR1 is SGHKS and CDR2 YYEKEE (reference sequence). The V and J ends lost 3 bases and 2 bases respectively, with 12 bases between them. CDR3 length equals 14 residues. CDR3 DNA: TGTGCCAGCAGCTCCGGGATCCGGCCCTACGAGCAGTACTTC. It encodes CASSSGIRPYEQYF.

This clone was recorded once. The V and J genes are TRBV28 and TRBJ1-4; no clear D. V was trimmed by 2 bases and J by 6 bases, leaving 16 bases between them. Germline-derived CDR1 and CDR2 are MDHEN and SYDVKM. This CDR3 region has 16 residues. The CDR3 DNA reads as TGTGCCAGCAGTTTAGGCCTTCGCCGGAGTCATGAAAAACTGTTTTTT. This gives the protein CASSLGLRRSHEKLFF.

This clone has only one observation. CDR3 bases: TGTGCCAGCAGTGAACTGCTAGGGAACACCGGGGAGCTGTTTTTT. Protein: CASSELLGNTGELFF. This chain connects TRBV6-1 to TRBJ2-2, with D hard to call. Germline values: CDR1 MNHNS, CDR2 SASEGT. The CDR3 runs 15 residues. V shed 2 bases and J shed 1 base, with 8 bases lying between them.

This rearrangement joins TRBV3-1 (or the pseudogene TRBV3-2) to TRBJ1-2; 10 bases agree with TRBD1. The CDR3 contains 17 residues. After removal of 0 bases from V and 8 bases from J, the junction contained 12 bases not matched to a gene. Germline V gene sequence: CDR1 LGHDT, CDR2 YNNKEL (reference sequence). This CDR3 is CASSQDLGTGVLGGYTF. The CDR3 DNA is TGTGCCAGCAGCCAAGATCTAGGGACAGGGGTGCTTGGAGGCTACACCTTC.